The present T cell receptor (beta chain) was sequenced within a study of TIL therapy for anti-PD-1-resistant metastatic lung cancer. Study information: Median patient age was almost 55, ranging roughly 35-75 years. Notes on the study in general: The baseline peripheral repertoire was partially replaced by infused TIL clonotypes that later decayed.

Per germline, CDR1 MRHNA and CDR2 SNTAGT. J was trimmed by 4 bases and V by 6 bases; bases with no gene match: 12. This CDR3 has 16 amino acids. Time point described: pre-treatment sample, taken before nivolumab and TIL therapy. Enrollment ran from 2017 to early 2020. The libraries were made with immunoSEQ v3. Sequencing depth was approximately 2 million read pairs for survey level, about 5-6 million for deep. Profiling relied on immunoSEQ multiplex PCR, and the TCRdb table lists in-frame clones only, not all of them. The profile shows around 55,000 clones, about 81% of them singletons. In the case of this clone: Its antigen is as yet unknown.

The clonotype comes from a person aged 25-85 years with non-small cell lung cancer. The V and J genes are TRBV6-4 and TRBJ2-7, with 10 bases that match TRBD1. The sequencing used blood, collected at baseline. The CDR3 loop is CASRVPLRQGAYEQYF. The DNA for the CDR3 is TGTGCCAGCAGGGTACCCCTAAGACAGGGGGCTTACGAGCAGTACTTC.